The clone carrying this TCR beta chain was seen a single time. Its antigen remains unidentified. This sample stems from a study of a mutant IDH1 vaccine in newly diagnosed glioma. About the study: Patients were started on vaccination 4-6 weeks after radiotherapy alone, or with temozolomide cycles.

Germline V gene sequence: CDR1 MNHNS, CDR2 SASEGT. V was trimmed by 5 bases and J by 7 bases, leaving 5 bases between them. This CDR3 is 11 amino acids long. The sample's time point: week 23, last vaccination. Every vaccine dose comprised 300 ug of mutant IDH1 20-mer peptide plus topical imiquimod. Each of the donors came in with new WHO grade 3 or 4 astrocytomas that were IDH1-mutant and ATRX-lost. Here immunoSEQ multiplex PCR was the method, and the copy in TCRdb shows in-frame clones only, minus some. The sample has around 40,000 clones, 70% to 85% seen once; the top ten hold 2% to 3%. The gene calls are TRBV6-1 and TRBJ1-4; D gene uncertain. This sequence was found in a woman aged 18 to 35 with glioma. Some clones in this sample may be carry-over from other donors' samples. The specimen comprised PBMCs, sampled from a glioma patient whose treatment included an IDH1 peptide vaccine. The CDR3 loop reads CASSTREKLFF. CDR3 DNA: TGTGCCAGCAGTACACGTGAAAAACTGTTTTTT.